The clone carrying this T cell receptor beta chain was observed at least ten times. Newly diagnosed hyperthyroidism patients aged 18 to 65 years had disease lasting under 2 months. The data stem from a study of T cells in Graves' hyperthyroidism and ophthalmopathy. V shed 4 bases and J 11 bases; nucleotides not matched to a gene: 7. Germline values: CDR1 MDHEN, CDR2 SYDVKM. The CDR3 totals 14 residues. Researchers took RNA transcripts and amplified the TCR beta CDR3 regions from them. First-round RT-PCR with HTBI primers amplified the TCR CDR3 region. One entry per CDR3 protein results from TCRdb running MiXCR on the multiplex PCR reads. The table has fewer than 550,000 distinct CDR3 sequences, roughly 14% seen once.

The sample consisted of blood. This chain uses TRBV28 with TRBJ2-5, with 13 bases identical to TRBD2. The clonotype was recovered from a woman younger than 30 with Graves' hyperthyroidism. As DNA, the CDR3 is TGTGCCAGCAGTTCACAGGGACTAGCGGGAACTCAGTACTTC. Translation: CASSSQGLAGTQYF.